This passage covers 16 T cell receptor beta chains from one sample sequenced in a study of prognosis after radiotherapy for stage I lung cancer (dated by TCRdb to the early 2020s). Instrument used: Illumina HiSeq 3000. Two rounds of multiplex PCR were used to amplify the TCR beta CDR3 region from genomic DNA. The first PCR round used primers specific to each TRBV and TRBJ gene, and the primer sequences were filed in Chinese patent CN105087789A. The public reads were reanalyzed by TCRdb: fastp trimming at Q25, MiXCR alignment, in-frame beta chains only. Rows with one shared CDR3 protein collapse into an entry with the most common genes and DNA. The sample includes tens of thousands of distinct CDR3 sequences, with under 45% observed a single time. Together, the top ten hold approximately 8.3% of the sample. The specimen was PBMCs, collected before or after stereotactic body radiation therapy (not recorded which). These receptors were collected from a donor aged 50 or older with non-small cell lung cancer.

This clonotype came up many times. The chain combines TRBV11-2 with TRBJ2-3, with D unresolved. V lost 1 base to trimming and J lost 5 bases, with 7 bases between them. Germline V gene lookup returns CDR1 SGHAT and CDR2 FQNNGV. This CDR3 is built from 13 residues. CDR3 amino acids: CASSLGARDTQYF. The CDR3, as DNA: TGTGCCAGCAGCTTAGGGGCTAGAGATACGCAGTATTTT.

Of note for this clonotype: A read error may be the cause here, since a much bigger clone is one base away. The chain uses TRBV29-1 and TRBJ2-1; TRBD2 might be the D (5 bases). CDR1 and CDR2 (germline): SQVTM, ANQGSEA. The CDR3 extends over 14 amino acids. CDR3 DNA sequence: TGCAGCTTTGAAGGCCCCTTCGGCGGGAATGAGCAGTTCTTC. This gives the protein CSFEGPFGGNEQFF.

This clonotype has a count of ten or more. The V gene is TRBV5-1, the J gene TRBJ2-1; TRBD2 matches at 10 bases. CDR3 length: 14 residues. Losses at the gene ends were 4 bases for V and 6 bases for J; bases not matched to a gene: 4. Germline V gene sequence: CDR1 SGHRS, CDR2 YFSETQ. The CDR3 nucleotides are TGCGCCAGCAGCAGCGGGAGGGCTTTCAATGAGCAGTTCTTC. It yields the protein CASSSGRAFNEQFF. Variable domain in full (rest from reference TRBV5-1 and TRBJ2-1): KAGVTQTPRYLIKTRGQQVTLSCSPISGHRSVSWYQQTPGQGLQFLFEYFSETQRNKGNFPGRFSGRQFSNSRSEMNVSTLELGDSALYLCASSSGRAFNEQFFGPGTRLTVL.

This clonotype was detected ten times or more. This chain connects TRBV7-2 to TRBJ2-3; no firm D call. Germline assignment: CDR1 SGHTA and CDR2 FQGNSA. CDR3 length: 15 residues. Trimming left V 6 bases short and J 2 bases short, with 15 bases between. CDR3 nucleotides: TGTGCCAGCAGTCGTTCCGGACGGTACACAGATACGCAGTATTTT. Its protein is CASSRSGRYTDTQYF.

In this sample, this clonotype turned up many times. The rearrangement uses TRBV2 and TRBJ1-1; D not certain. Germline V gives CDR1 SNHLY, CDR2 FYNNEI. The CDR3 consists of 14 residues. The germline V and J ends were trimmed by 0 bases and 2 bases, with 7 bases remaining between them. The CDR3 is CASSEARFNTEAFF. DNA for the CDR3: TGTGCCAGCAGTGAAGCCAGGTTTAACACTGAAGCTTTCTTT.

This clonotype appeared many times. The rearrangement joins TRBV6-5 to TRBJ1-1; tentatively, D is TRBD1 (5 bases). Trimming removed 0 bases at V and 4 bases at J, with 9 bases between. The CDR3 covers 14 residues. The V gene's germline CDR1 is MNHEY and CDR2 SVGAGI. Here the CDR3 DNA reads TGTGCCAGCAGTTACTCTGGGGGGAGCACTGAAGCTTTCTTT. It yields the protein CASSYSGGSTEAFF.

This clonotype was observed many times. The chain joins TRBV24-1 to TRBJ1-5; 8 bases agree with TRBD1. With 7 bases clipped from V and 4 bases from J, the junction kept 8 bases outside the gene matches. The CDR3 totals 15 residues. Germline CDR1 KGHDR, CDR2 SFDVKD. Written as DNA, the CDR3 is TGTGCCACCAGCCCAGGGGGCCTCAGGAATCAGCCCCAGCATTTT. This encodes CATSPGGLRNQPQHF.

This clonotype was counted at least ten times. The chain carries TRBV9 and TRBJ2-1; 7 nucleotides align to TRBD1. The CDR3 has 17 amino acids. CDR1 and CDR2 from the germline V gene are SGDLS and YYNGEE. The trim removed 0 bases at V and 6 bases at J, leaving 12 bases unmatched. The DNA of the CDR3 is TGTGCCAGCAGCGTAGGCTCAGGGGGAGTCCCTTCCAATGAGCAGTTCTTC. As protein: CASSVGSGGVPSNEQFF.

This clonotype was counted at least ten times. The chain carries TRBV20-1 and TRBJ2-1, with TRBD2 matching 8 bases. The germline V gene encodes CDR1 DFQATT and CDR2 SNEGSKA (reference sequence). The V and J ends lost 5 bases and 9 bases, in that order; junction bases with no gene match: 6. The CDR3 runs 12 residues. CDR3 in amino acids: CSAAGSGAEQFF. CDR3 DNA: TGCAGTGCTGCTGGTAGCGGGGCTGAGCAGTTCTTC.

There are many counts of this clonotype. CDR3 DNA sequence: TGTGCCAGCAGTTACTTATCAGGGACAGGGAGCACAGATACGCAGTATTTT. Its protein is CASSYLSGTGSTDTQYF. The chain has TRBV6-5 and TRBJ2-3; TRBD1 aligns across 9 bases. The length of the CDR3 is 17 residues. Germline V gene sequence: CDR1 MNHEY, CDR2 SVGAGI. V was clipped by 1 base and J by 0 bases; unmatched bases: 5.

This clonotype has more than one count but fewer than ten. The V gene is TRBV5-1, the J gene TRBJ2-1, with D perhaps TRBD2 (7 bases). The germline V gene has CDR1 SGHRS and CDR2 YFSETQ. V lost 4 bases and J 6 bases, leaving 23 bases between the germline ends. This CDR3 is 17 amino acids long. CDR3 sequence (DNA): TGCGCCAGCAGCCCGCTGGGCGGGGGCTCTTTCAGCAATGAGCAGTTCTTC. The encoded protein is CASSPLGGGSFSNEQFF.

Many counts were recorded for this clonotype. The rearrangement joins TRBV7-9 to TRBJ1-6, with D maybe TRBD1 (5 bases). V was shortened by 1 base and J by 7 bases, with 8 bases between the two germline ends. CDR1 is SEHNR, CDR2 FQNEAQ, per germline (reference sequence). This CDR3 has 14 amino acids. The CDR3 region is CASSLGQTNSPLHF. CDR3 bases: TGTGCCAGCAGCTTAGGACAGACCAATTCACCCCTCCACTTT.

This clonotype was counted at least ten times. The genes are TRBV7-2 and TRBJ2-1; weak D call: TRBD2 (7 bases). V gave up 5 bases and J gave up 9 bases, with 20 bases separating them. Germline CDR1 SGHTA, CDR2 FQGNSA. The CDR3 is 15 residues long. CDR3 in DNA: TGTGCCAGCAGCCCAACGAGGGGGGGACGGGGTGAGCAGTTCTTC. Its translation: CASSPTRGGRGEQFF.

A note on this clonotype: This may arise from a read error, as a much more abundant clone is one base away. J is TRBJ2-2 and V is TRBV14, with 7 bases identical to TRBD1. The CDR3 is 14 amino acids. Per the germline V gene, CDR1 is SGHDN and CDR2 is FVKESK. With V trimmed by 6 bases and J by 3 bases, 4 bases remained unmatched. Here the CDR3 reads CASSPGTDTGELFF. The CDR3 DNA is TGTGCCAGCAGTCCCGGGACAGACACCGGGGAGCTGTTTTTT.

This clonotype was found a few times. This may stem from a read error, because a much larger clone lies one nucleotide away. The chain employs TRBV5-1 and TRBJ2-1; the D is unclear. Deletions cut 3 bases from V and 6 bases from J, with 7 bases between. CDR3 length equals 12 residues. Germline-derived CDR1 and CDR2 are SGHRS and YFSETQ. The CDR3 loop reads CASSWALNEQFF. Written as DNA, the CDR3 is TGCGCCAGCAGCTGGGCCCTCAATGAGCAGTTCTTC.

This clonotype occurred a few times. Since no conserved phenylalanine or tryptophan closes the CDR3, a read error is the likely cause. The V and J genes are TRBV4-2 and TRBJ1-6; possible D gene TRBD1, 6 bases. V was trimmed by 0 bases and J by 7 bases, leaving 10 bases between them. CDR3 size: 15 residues. Germline CDR1 reads LGHNA; CDR2 reads YNFKEQ. CDR3 in amino acids: CASSQETGQNSPLHL. CDR3 nucleotide sequence: TGTGCCAGCAGCCAAGAGACAGGCCAGAATTCACCCCTCCACCTT.